These 13 T cell receptor beta chains were all obtained from the same sample, sequenced in a study of shared clonotypes between healthy human individuals (dated by TCRdb to about 2020). The library was generated by the immunoSEQ multiplex PCR assay. TCRdb stores this immuneACCESS table with in-frame sequences only. Part of the clones is absent; in the studies checked, under half of the shortfall reflects unresolved V genes, and no reason is known for the rest. This sample gives more than 2 million clones in total; 85% to 95% of them show up just once. Jointly, the top ten make up more than 0.1% of the sample. Specimen: naive CD4+ T cells sorted from blood. The cell subset or site label, as the study defines it: CD45RA+ positively selected. The origin of the receptors is a man younger than 30 in good health.

The V gene is TRBV29-1, the J gene TRBJ2-7, with D perhaps matching TRBD1 (5 bases). Deletions cut 4 bases from V and 2 bases from J, with 12 bases between. In germline, CDR1 is SQVTM, CDR2 ANQGSEA. CDR3 length: 13 amino acids. The CDR3 DNA sequence: TGCAGCGTTGTGGGGCTTTTCCCCTACGAGCAGTACTTC. It codes for CSVVGLFPYEQYF.

The chain joins TRBV5-1 to TRBJ2-5; TRBD2 might be the D (6 bases). The V gene lost 9 bases and the J gene lost 1 base, with 19 bases spanning the gap. CDR1 is SGHRS, CDR2 YFSETQ, per germline. The CDR3 spans 15 residues. The CDR3 is CATQSVPGVQETQYF. The CDR3, as DNA: TGCGCCACCCAGTCAGTTCCGGGGGTCCAAGAGACCCAGTACTTC. The whole variable domain, remainder taken from reference TRBV5-1 and TRBJ2-5, is KAGVTQTPRYLIKTRGQQVTLSCSPISGHRSVSWYQQTPGQGLQFLFEYFSETQRNKGNFPGRFSGRQFSNSRSEMNVSTLELGDSALYLCATQSVPGVQETQYFGPGTRLLVL.

Regarding this clone: Other DNA variants within this sample encode the same CDR3. The gene calls are TRBV2 and TRBJ2-5; D is unclear. Germline CDR1 is SNHLY and CDR2 is FYNNEI. V gave up 6 bases and J gave up 5 bases, with 7 bases separating them. This CDR3 is 11 amino acids long. Here the CDR3 reads CASSPRETQYF. CDR3 sequence (DNA): TGTGCCAGCAGCCCGCGGGAGACCCAGTACTTC.

The chain employs TRBV28 and TRBJ2-2; maybe TRBD2 (7 bases). From germline, CDR1 is MDHEN and CDR2 SYDVKM. V gave up 10 bases and J gave up 1 base, with 16 bases separating them. This CDR3 spans 15 amino acids. The CDR3 DNA follows: TGTGCCACCGGGGGGCCGATATGGAACACCGGGGAGCTGTTTTTT. Its translation: CATGGPIWNTGELFF. Filled out from reference TRBV28 and TRBJ2-2, the complete variable domain reads DVKVTQSSRYLVKRTGEKVFLECVQDMDHENMFWYRQDPGLGLRLIYFSYDVKMKEKGDIPEGYSVSREKKERFSLILESASTNQTSMYLCATGGPIWNTGELFFGEGSRLTVL.

The rearrangement joins TRBV7-8 to TRBJ1-1, with 8 bases fitting TRBD1. From germline, CDR1 is SGHVS and CDR2 FQNEAQ. The V gene end was trimmed by 5 bases and the J gene end by 6 bases; junction bases not matched to a gene: 5. This CDR3 spans 13 amino acids. CDR3 DNA sequence: TGTGCCAGCAGCGTTGACAGGGGCGCTGAAGCTTTCTTT. Amino acids: CASSVDRGAEAFF. The full variable domain, its missing parts supplied by reference TRBV7-8 and TRBJ1-1, is GAGVSQSPRYKVAKRGQDVALRCDPISGHVSLFWYQQALGQGPEFLTYFQNEAQLDKSGLPSDRFFAERPEGSVSTLKIQRTQQEDSAVYLCASSVDRGAEAFFGQGTRLTVV.

This clone was detected once. The chain carries TRBV5-1 and TRBJ1-1, with 10 bases matching TRBD1. Trimming took 3 bases from V and 5 from J; bases not matched to a gene: 7. The CDR3 runs to 15 residues. CDR1 and CDR2 (germline): SGHRS, YFSETQ. CDR3 protein: CASSSGQGSVTEAFF. The CDR3, as DNA: TGCGCCAGCAGCTCGGGACAGGGGTCCGTAACTGAAGCTTTCTTT.

J is TRBJ2-5 and V is TRBV7-9, with TRBD2 matching over 10 bases. This CDR3 contains 15 residues. CDR1 SEHNR and CDR2 FQNEAQ come from the germline V gene (reference sequence). J lost 4 bases, V lost 3 bases, and 5 bases had no gene match. The CDR3 spells CASSFLAGGSETQYF. The CDR3 DNA reads as TGTGCCAGCAGCTTCTTAGCGGGAGGATCAGAGACCCAGTACTTC.

The genes are TRBV27 and TRBJ2-5, with 8 bases matching TRBD2. Trimming took 2 bases from V and 5 from J; bases not matched to a gene: 7. The CDR3 has 15 amino acids. The germline V gene encodes CDR1 MNHEY and CDR2 SMNVEV (reference sequence). The CDR3 reads CASSLRAGGLETQYF. CDR3 bases: TGTGCCAGCAGTTTACGGGCGGGGGGTTTGGAGACCCAGTACTTC.

This clone was counted a single time. The CDR3 protein is CASSSSDRGNQPQHF. The CDR3 DNA reads as TGTGCCAGCAGCTCATCTGACAGGGGGAATCAGCCCCAGCATTTT. The V and J genes are TRBV7-9 and TRBJ1-5, with TRBD1 identical over 9 bases. The J segment lost 4 bases and the V segment lost 4 bases, leaving 5 bases of the junction unmatched. Germline V gene data show CDR1 as SEHNR and CDR2 as FQNEAQ (reference sequence). The CDR3 has 15 residues.

The chain couples TRBV7-3 to TRBJ2-2; D might be TRBD1 (5 bases). CDR1 is SGHTA, CDR2 FQGTGA, per germline. This CDR3 is 14 amino acids long. The germline V and J ends were trimmed by 5 bases and 7 bases, with 14 bases remaining between them. The CDR3 loop is CASSPTQGGGELFF. The CDR3 region has the DNA TGTGCCAGCAGCCCAACGCAGGGTGGCGGGGAGCTGTTTTTT.

The V and J genes are TRBV10-3 and TRBJ2-1; no firm D call. Germline V gives CDR1 ENHRY, CDR2 SYGVKD. V dropped 3 bases and J dropped 2 bases, with 11 bases sitting between them. The CDR3 length is 15 residues. The CDR3 region has the DNA TGTGCCATCAGTGAATCGTCTACCCCCTACAATGAGCAGTTCTTC. Protein product: CAISESSTPYNEQFF.

The rearrangement links TRBV20-1 to TRBJ1-1; a weak D match, TRBD1 (5 bases). The CDR3 extends over 11 amino acids. Germline V gives CDR1 DFQATT, CDR2 SNEGSKA (reference sequence). The ends were cut back, 3 bases at V and 8 bases at J, with 10 bases in the middle. As DNA, the CDR3 is TGCAGTGCTAGCCTGACAGCCGAAGCTTTCTTT. It specifies CSASLTAEAFF.

The chain combines TRBV5-5 with TRBJ2-7; 11 nucleotides agree with TRBD1. CDR3 length: 15 residues. The J segment lost 3 bases and the V segment lost 0 bases, leaving 2 bases of the junction unmatched. The germline gives CDR1 SGHKS, CDR2 YYEKEE (reference sequence). CDR3 protein: CASSLVGTGGYEQYF. Here the CDR3 DNA reads TGTGCCAGCAGCTTGGTTGGGACAGGGGGCTACGAGCAGTACTTC.